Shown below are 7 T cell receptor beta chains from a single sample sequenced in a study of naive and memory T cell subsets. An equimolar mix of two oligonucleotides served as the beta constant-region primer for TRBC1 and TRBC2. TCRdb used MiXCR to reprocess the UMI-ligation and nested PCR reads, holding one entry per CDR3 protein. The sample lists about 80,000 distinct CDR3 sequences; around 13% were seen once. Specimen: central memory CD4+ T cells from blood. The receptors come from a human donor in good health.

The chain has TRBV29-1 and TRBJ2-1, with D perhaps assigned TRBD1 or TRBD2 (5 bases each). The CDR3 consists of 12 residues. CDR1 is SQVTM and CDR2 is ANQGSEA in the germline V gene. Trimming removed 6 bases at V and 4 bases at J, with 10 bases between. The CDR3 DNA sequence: TGCAGCGTCTGGGGACCGTACAATGAGCAGTTCTTC. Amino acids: CSVWGPYNEQFF.

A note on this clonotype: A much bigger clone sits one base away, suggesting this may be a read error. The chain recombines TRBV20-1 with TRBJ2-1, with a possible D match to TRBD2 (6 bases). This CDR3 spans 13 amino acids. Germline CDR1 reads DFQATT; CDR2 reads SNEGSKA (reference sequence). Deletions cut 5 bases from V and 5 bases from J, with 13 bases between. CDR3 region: CSACRTGDNEQFF. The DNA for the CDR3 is TGCAGTGCTTGTAGGACGGGAGACAATGAGCAGTTCTTC.

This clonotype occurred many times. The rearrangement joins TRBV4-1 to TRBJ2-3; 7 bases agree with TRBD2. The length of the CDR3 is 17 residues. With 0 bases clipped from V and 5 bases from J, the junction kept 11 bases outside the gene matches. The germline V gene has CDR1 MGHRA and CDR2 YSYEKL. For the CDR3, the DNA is TGCGCCAGCAGCCAAGACGGGCAGGGAGGGAGCCGAGATACGCAGTATTTT. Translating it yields CASSQDGQGGSRDTQYF.

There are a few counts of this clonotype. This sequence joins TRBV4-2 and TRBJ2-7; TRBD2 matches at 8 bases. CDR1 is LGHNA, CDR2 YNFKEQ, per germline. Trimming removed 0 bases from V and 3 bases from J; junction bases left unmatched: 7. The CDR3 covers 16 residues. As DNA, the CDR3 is TGTGCCAGCAGCCAAGATGGGTCGGGGGGGAACTACGAGCAGTACTTC. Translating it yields CASSQDGSGGNYEQYF.

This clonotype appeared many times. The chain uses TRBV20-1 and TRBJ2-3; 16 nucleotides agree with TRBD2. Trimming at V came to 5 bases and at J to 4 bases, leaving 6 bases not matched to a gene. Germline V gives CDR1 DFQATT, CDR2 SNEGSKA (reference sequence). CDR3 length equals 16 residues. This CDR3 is CSASGTSGRAADTQYF. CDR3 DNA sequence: TGCAGTGCTTCCGGGACTAGCGGGAGGGCCGCAGATACGCAGTATTTT.

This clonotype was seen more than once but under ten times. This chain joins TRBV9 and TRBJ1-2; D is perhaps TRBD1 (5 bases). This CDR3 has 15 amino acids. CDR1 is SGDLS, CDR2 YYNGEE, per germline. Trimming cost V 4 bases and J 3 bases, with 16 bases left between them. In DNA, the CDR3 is TGTGCCAGCAGCCCGAGCGCGGGGGACCACTATGGCTACACCTTC. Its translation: CASSPSAGDHYGYTF. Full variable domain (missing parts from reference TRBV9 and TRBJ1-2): DSGVTQTPKHLITATGQRVTLRCSPRSGDLSVYWYQQSLDQGLQFLIQYYNGEERAKGNILERFSAQQFPDLHSELNLSSLELGDSALYFCASSPSAGDHYGYTFGSGTRLTVV.

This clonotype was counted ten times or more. As DNA, the CDR3 is TGTGCCAGCAGCGCATCTCTACACCTAGCGGGAGGAGCCACCGGGGAGCTGTTTTTT. It encodes CASSASLHLAGGATGELFF. The chain couples TRBV11-1 to TRBJ2-2; 11 bases fit TRBD2. The CDR3 contains 19 residues. V dropped 5 bases and J dropped 4; count of bases not matched to a gene: 15. Germline-derived CDR1 and CDR2 are SGHAT and FQDESV (reference sequence).